This entry features one T cell receptor (beta chain) sequence. Its target is not known. This sample was included in a study of OX40 agonist ivuxolimab in advanced cancers. Whole-study context: In this trial design, patients received ivuxolimab intravenously at 0.01 to 10 mg/kg every 2 weeks. Partial responses were achieved by three patients: one hepatocellular carcinoma, two cutaneous melanoma.

V shed 6 bases and J shed 8 bases, with 11 bases lying between them. Germline CDR1 reads SNHLY; CDR2 reads FYNNEI. The CDR3 covers 12 residues. Findings and limits, study-wide: Antigen specificity remained undetermined for the expanded peripheral T cells.

The data were produced by immunoSEQ multiplex PCR, yet TCRdb's version contains in-frame clones alone and is incomplete. The table shows 90,000 to 100,000 clones, with 89% occurring only once. V gene TRBV2 combines with J gene TRBJ2-1; unclear D gene. The source material was CD4+ or CD8+ T cells sorted from blood, sampled in a trial of the OX40 agonist ivuxolimab. This clonotype was obtained from an adult with an advanced solid tumor such as melanoma, head and neck, liver or kidney cancer. The CDR3 bases are TGTGCCAGCAGCGATTATAGGTATGAGCAGTTCTTC. Translating it yields CASSDYRYEQFF.